This T cell receptor beta chain was captured in a study of vaccination and CD4 T cells after COVID-19. This clonotype turned up a few times. Its cognate antigen is unknown. V was clipped by 9 bases and J by 2 bases, with 12 bases between them. The CDR3 spans 13 residues. Germline assignment: CDR1 SGHAT and CDR2 FQNNGV. Treatment here: approximately 10-day PBMC culture with coronavirus spike peptide pools or control peptides (ViraFEST assay). CD4+ T cells that had been cultured provided DNA sequenced with the Oncomine TCR Beta short-read assay. Each CDR3 protein is one row after TCRdb ran MiXCR on the PCR reads. Among 15,000 to 20,000 distinct CDR3 sequences listed, roughly 64% were seen once.

The sample taken for sequencing was CD4+ T cells from blood, cultured in vitro. This rearrangement joins TRBV11-2 to TRBJ2-3; either TRBD1 or TRBD2 may supply D (5 bases each). The receptor's source is a human donor who had recovered from COVID-19. The CDR3 loop reads CASSPGLTDTQYF. In DNA, the CDR3 is TGTGCCAGTTCCCCGGGGCTCACAGATACGCAGTATTTT.